The 21 T cell receptor beta chains below were found in one sample sequenced in a study of blood T cell repertoires in COVID-19. Sequencing used immunoSEQ multiplex PCR; TCRdb keeps in-frame clones, though not all of them. The sample yields 220,000 or so clones, approximately 90% seen once. Input material: PBMCs or T cells enriched from blood (not recorded which). The origin of the receptors is a middle-aged man who had been exposed to COVID-19.

The rearrangement uses TRBV18 and TRBJ1-2; 8 bases map to TRBD1. J was trimmed by 8 bases and V by 5 bases; bases with no gene match: 7. The CDR3 length is 13 residues. Germline V gene sequence: CDR1 KGHSH, CDR2 LQKENI. CDR3 nucleotides: TGTGCCAGCTCAGCGGACAGGGAGCAAGGCTACACCTTC. Translating it yields CASSADREQGYTF. Full variable domain (missing parts from reference TRBV18 and TRBJ1-2): NAGVMQNPRHLVRRRGQEARLRCSPMKGHSHVYWYRQLPEEGLKFMVYLQKENIIDESGMPKERFSAEFPKEGPSILRIQQVVRGDSAAYFCASSADREQGYTFGSGTRLTVV.

The chain recombines TRBV7-3 with TRBJ2-1; maybe TRBD1 (5 bases). Germline V gene lookup returns CDR1 SGHTA and CDR2 FQGTGA. V was shortened by 3 bases and J by 3 bases, with 6 bases between the two germline ends. This CDR3 is built from 13 residues. Here the CDR3 DNA reads TGTGCCAGCAGCTTGGGGCACTACAATGAGCAGTTCTTC. Translation: CASSLGHYNEQFF.

The chain couples TRBV19 to TRBJ2-7; 9 positions agree with TRBD1. The CDR3 spans 16 residues. V shed 4 bases, J shed 3 bases, and the junction held 10 bases outside the gene matches. Germline V lookup: CDR1 LNHDA, CDR2 SQIVND (reference sequence). CDR3 nucleotide sequence: TGTGCCAGTAGTAAGCTGGGACAGGGAAGCAACTACGAGCAGTACTTC. This codes for CASSKLGQGSNYEQYF.

V gene TRBV5-1 combines with J gene TRBJ1-2; D might be TRBD1 (5 bases). This CDR3 spans 13 amino acids. The V gene lost 3 bases and the J gene lost 3 bases, with 9 bases spanning the gap. Germline V CDR1 and CDR2: SGHRS, YFSETQ. DNA for the CDR3: TGCGCCAGCAGCTCCGACAGTCACTATGGCTACACCTTC. Its translation is CASSSDSHYGYTF.

The V and J genes are TRBV7-2 and TRBJ2-3; possible D gene TRBD2, 5 bases. V was clipped by 2 bases and J by 5 bases, with 14 bases between them. Germline V gene lookup returns CDR1 SGHTA and CDR2 FQGNSA. There are 15 residues in the CDR3. The CDR3 DNA is TGTGCCAGCAGCTTATATCGGGGAATTGGAGATACGCAGTATTTT. Its translation is CASSLYRGIGDTQYF.

The chain couples TRBV13 to TRBJ2-5; 9 positions agree with TRBD1. Trimming removed 1 base from V and 5 bases from J; junction bases left unmatched: 2. CDR1 is PRHDT, CDR2 FYEKMQ, per germline (reference sequence). This CDR3 has 14 amino acids. The CDR3 region is CASSLDRGLETQYF. The CDR3 DNA reads as TGTGCCAGCAGCTTAGACAGGGGGCTGGAGACCCAGTACTTC.

V gene TRBV5-1 combines with J gene TRBJ2-1; the D is unclear. The ends were cut back, 0 bases at V and 4 bases at J, with 5 bases in the middle. This CDR3 has 13 residues. Germline CDR1 and CDR2: SGHRS and YFSETQ. The CDR3 protein is CASSLDIYNEQFF. The CDR3 coding sequence is TGCGCCAGCAGCTTGGACATTTACAATGAGCAGTTCTTC.

The V call is TRBV5-1, the J call TRBJ2-5; the match to TRBD1 covers 8 bases. The CDR3 loop spans 17 amino acids. The V gene end was trimmed by 2 bases and the J gene end by 4 bases; junction bases not matched to a gene: 13. CDR1 is SGHRS and CDR2 is YFSETQ in the germline V gene. CDR3 region: CASSFGRNQGAGETQYF. CDR3 coding DNA: TGCGCCAGCAGCTTTGGTAGAAACCAGGGGGCTGGAGAGACCCAGTACTTC.

This clone came up a few times. The rearrangement uses TRBV11-2 and TRBJ2-3; a possible D gene is TRBD2 (7 bases). The V end lost 8 bases, the J end lost 6 bases, and 18 bases lay between the germline ends. The CDR3 consists of 14 residues. Germline CDR1 SGHAT, CDR2 FQNNGV. The CDR3 region is CASRGWGGKDTQYF. In DNA, the CDR3 is TGTGCCAGCCGGGGGTGGGGGGGCAAGGATACGCAGTATTTT.

The CDR3: CASSLTVDYGYTF. The CDR3 DNA is TGTGCCAGCAGCTTAACGGTGGACTATGGCTACACCTTC. This chain connects TRBV7-9 to TRBJ1-2; D is ambiguous. The V end was cut by 2 bases, the J end by 3 bases, with 7 bases between. There are 13 residues in the CDR3. The V gene's germline CDR1 is SEHNR and CDR2 FQNEAQ (reference sequence).

The chain has TRBV6-4 and TRBJ2-1, with 14 bases matching TRBD2. Germline CDR1 and CDR2: MRHNA and SNTAGT. This CDR3 is 15 amino acids long. Trimming removed 6 bases from V and 9 bases from J; junction bases left unmatched: 7. The CDR3 DNA sequence: TGTGCCAGCAGCAGGGGACTAGCGGGAGAAAGTGAGCAGTTCTTC. It codes for CASSRGLAGESEQFF.

This clone was observed a few times. This chain uses TRBV7-3 with TRBJ2-3, with TRBD1 matching 10 bases. This CDR3 contains 15 residues. In germline, CDR1 is SGHTA, CDR2 FQGTGA. Germline trimming cut 5 bases from V and 5 bases from J; bases unmatched to any gene: 7. The CDR3 DNA follows: TGTGCCAGCAGCAAACCCGGGACAGGGGAAGATACGCAGTATTTT. It translates to CASSKPGTGEDTQYF.

The chain is built from TRBV28 and TRBJ2-7; 10 bases align to TRBD1. From germline, CDR1 is MDHEN and CDR2 SYDVKM. The V and J ends lost 6 bases and 2 bases, in that order; junction bases with no gene match: 4. The length of the CDR3 is 14 residues. The chain's CDR3 is CASSWTGGTYEQYF. The CDR3, as DNA: TGTGCCAGCAGCTGGACAGGGGGTACCTACGAGCAGTACTTC.

The chain uses TRBV27 and TRBJ2-7; 7 bases match TRBD2. Germline trimming cut 6 bases from V and 6 bases from J; bases unmatched to any gene: 17. CDR1 is MNHEY and CDR2 is SMNVEV in the germline V gene (reference sequence). The CDR3 contains 16 residues. The DNA for the CDR3 is TGTGCCAGCAGGTCCCTCCGGCGGGAGTTGCCGTCCGAGCAGTACGTC. Its protein is CASRSLRRELPSEQYV.

The rearrangement joins TRBV3-1 (or the pseudogene TRBV3-2) to TRBJ1-5, with D maybe TRBD1 (6 bases). CDR3 length equals 18 residues. CDR1 LGHDT and CDR2 YNNKEL come from the germline V gene (reference sequence). Trimming removed 3 bases from V and 1 base from J, with 19 bases in between. The CDR3 DNA reads TGTGCCAGCAGCCACGCTGGGGGTGGGGACACAAGCAATCAGCCCCAGCATTTT. Translation: CASSHAGGGDTSNQPQHF.

V and J are TRBV4-2 and TRBJ1-4; D might be TRBD1 (6 bases). This CDR3 is built from 19 residues. Trimming pared 0 bases from V and 3 bases from J, leaving 20 bases between. Germline V CDR1 and CDR2: LGHNA, YNFKEQ. The CDR3 nucleotides are TGTGCCAGCAGCCAAGATCTCGTGTCAGGGGTAGTTGCTAATGAAAAACTGTTTTTT. Translating it yields CASSQDLVSGVVANEKLFF.

The CDR3 bases are TGCGCCAGCAGCGGGCAGGGGTTTGCAGATGAGCAGTTCTTC. It codes for CASSGQGFADEQFF. The rearrangement joins TRBV5-1 to TRBJ2-1, with D tentatively TRBD1 (6 bases). The CDR3 is made up of 14 amino acids. Germline V CDR1 and CDR2: SGHRS, YFSETQ. Between the trimmed V and J ends, which lost 4 bases and 8 bases, there was a span of 16 bases.

This sequence joins TRBV7-6 and TRBJ1-1; 8 positions match TRBD1. J lost 3 bases, V lost 5 bases, and 8 bases had no gene match. In germline, CDR1 is SGHVS, CDR2 FNYEAQ. This CDR3 has 15 amino acids. The CDR3 protein is CASSPQTGAYTEAFF. In DNA form, the CDR3 reads TGTGCCAGCAGCCCCCAGACAGGGGCGTACACTGAAGCTTTCTTT. The full variable domain, with the rest looked up from reference TRBV7-6 and TRBJ1-1, is GAGVSQSPRYKVTKRGQDVALRCDPISGHVSLYWYRQALGQGPEFLTYFNYEAQQDKSGLPNDRFSAERPEGSISTLTIQRTEQRDSAMYRCASSPQTGAYTEAFFGQGTRLTVV.

V is TRBV4-1 and J is TRBJ2-5, with 8 positions matching TRBD2. Germline V CDR1 and CDR2: MGHRA, YSYEKL. CDR3 length: 15 amino acids. Trimming took 1 base from V and 1 from J; bases not matched to a gene: 2. The CDR3 sequence is CASSQGLAFQETQYF. In nucleotides, the CDR3 is TGCGCCAGCAGCCAAGGACTAGCGTTCCAAGAGACCCAGTACTTC.

The chain has TRBV2 and TRBJ1-5; 10 bases match TRBD1. The CDR3 is 14 residues long. V lost 3 bases, J lost 5 bases, and 1 base stayed unmatched. CDR1 SNHLY and CDR2 FYNNEI come from the germline V gene. CDR3 protein: CASSEGQGYQPQHF. CDR3 in DNA: TGTGCCAGCAGTGAGGGACAGGGGTATCAGCCCCAGCATTTT. Drawing the rest from reference TRBV2 and TRBJ1-5, the complete variable domain is EPEVTQTPSHQVTQMGQEVILRCVPISNHLYFYWYRQILGQKVEFLVSFYNNEISEKSEIFDDQFSVERPDGSNFTLKIRSTKLEDSAMYFCASSEGQGYQPQHFGDGTRLSIL.

This clone was recorded only once. V usage is TRBV28 and J usage is TRBJ2-5; no clear D. In germline, CDR1 is MDHEN, CDR2 SYDVKM. This CDR3 spans 12 amino acids. V lost 8 bases, J lost 1 base, and 8 bases lay in between. CDR3 DNA sequence: TGTGCCAGCGATCTAGGCCAAGAGACCCAGTACTTC. It translates to CASDLGQETQYF.